The entry that follows covers one T cell receptor beta chain sequence. From germline, CDR1 is SQVTM and CDR2 ANQGSEA. This CDR3 region has 16 residues. V was shortened by 2 bases and J by 2 bases, with 19 bases between the two germline ends. The entry originates in a study of blood T cell repertoires in COVID-19. In the study overall: From T cells, B-cell-depleted T cells, or PBMCs came the material, which was cDNA or gDNA.

Clones were read by immunoSEQ multiplex PCR, and TCRdb kept only the in-frame ones, dropping some. The sample includes about 210,000 clones, 81% of them seen just once. This TCR was recovered from a woman in her forties or fifties with acute COVID-19. Sample: PBMCs or T cells enriched from blood (not recorded which). The rearrangement uses TRBV29-1 and TRBJ2-7; tentative D call: TRBD2 (6 bases). CDR3: CSVELPGGKVAYEQYF. CDR3 coding DNA: TGCAGCGTTGAACTACCCGGCGGGAAGGTAGCCTACGAGCAGTACTTC.